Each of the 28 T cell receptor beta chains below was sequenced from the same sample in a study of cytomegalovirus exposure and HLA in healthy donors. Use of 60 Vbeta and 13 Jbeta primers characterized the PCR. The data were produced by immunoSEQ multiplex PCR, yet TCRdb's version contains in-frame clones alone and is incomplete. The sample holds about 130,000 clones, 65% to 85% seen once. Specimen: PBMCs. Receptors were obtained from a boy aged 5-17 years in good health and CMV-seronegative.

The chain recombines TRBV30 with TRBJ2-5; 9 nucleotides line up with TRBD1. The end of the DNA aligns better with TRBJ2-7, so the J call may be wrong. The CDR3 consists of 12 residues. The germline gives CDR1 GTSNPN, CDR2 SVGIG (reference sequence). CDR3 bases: TGTGCCTGGGCGGACAGGGGTGGCGAGCAGTACTTC. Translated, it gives CAWADRGGEQYF.

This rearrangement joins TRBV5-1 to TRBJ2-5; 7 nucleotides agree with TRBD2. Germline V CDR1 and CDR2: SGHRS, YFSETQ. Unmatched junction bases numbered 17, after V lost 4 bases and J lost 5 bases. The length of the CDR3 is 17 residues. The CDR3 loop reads CASSPELASGARETQYF. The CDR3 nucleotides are TGCGCCAGCAGCCCCGAGCTCGCTAGCGGAGCGAGGGAGACCCAGTACTTC.

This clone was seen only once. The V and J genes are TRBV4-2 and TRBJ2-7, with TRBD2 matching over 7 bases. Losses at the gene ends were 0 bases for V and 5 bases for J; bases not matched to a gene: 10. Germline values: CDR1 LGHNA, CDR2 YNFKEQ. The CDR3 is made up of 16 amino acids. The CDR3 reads CASSQDRGGPKDEQYF. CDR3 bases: TGTGCCAGCAGCCAAGATAGGGGAGGGCCTAAGGACGAGCAGTACTTC.

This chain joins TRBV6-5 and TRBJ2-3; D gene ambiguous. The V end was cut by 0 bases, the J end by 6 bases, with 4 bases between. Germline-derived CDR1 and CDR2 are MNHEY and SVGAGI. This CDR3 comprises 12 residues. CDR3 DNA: TGTGCCAGCAGTTACTCGAGGGATACGCAGTATTTT. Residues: CASSYSRDTQYF.

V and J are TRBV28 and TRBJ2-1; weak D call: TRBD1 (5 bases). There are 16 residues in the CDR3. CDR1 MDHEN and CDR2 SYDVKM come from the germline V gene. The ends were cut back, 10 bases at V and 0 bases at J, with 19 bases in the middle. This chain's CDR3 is CATSEGAPFSYNEQFF. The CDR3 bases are TGTGCCACCTCCGAAGGGGCCCCCTTCTCCTACAATGAGCAGTTCTTC.

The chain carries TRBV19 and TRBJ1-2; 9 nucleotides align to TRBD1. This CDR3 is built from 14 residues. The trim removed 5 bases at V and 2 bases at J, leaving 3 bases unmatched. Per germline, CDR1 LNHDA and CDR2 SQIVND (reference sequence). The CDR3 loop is CASSWTGENYGYTF. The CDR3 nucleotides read TGTGCCAGTAGTTGGACAGGGGAGAACTATGGCTACACCTTC.

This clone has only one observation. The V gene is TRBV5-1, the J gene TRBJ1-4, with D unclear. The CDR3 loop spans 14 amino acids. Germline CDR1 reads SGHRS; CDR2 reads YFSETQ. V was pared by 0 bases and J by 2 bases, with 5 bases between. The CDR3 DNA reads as TGCGCCAGCAGCTTGGACAGCACTAATGAAAAACTGTTTTTT. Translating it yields CASSLDSTNEKLFF.

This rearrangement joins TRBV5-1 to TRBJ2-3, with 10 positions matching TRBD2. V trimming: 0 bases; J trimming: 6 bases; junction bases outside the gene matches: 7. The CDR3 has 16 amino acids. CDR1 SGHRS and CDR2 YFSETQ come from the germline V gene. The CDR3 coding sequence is TGCGCCAGCAGCTTGGCAACAGCGGGAGGGCCGGATACGCAGTATTTT. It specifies CASSLATAGGPDTQYF.

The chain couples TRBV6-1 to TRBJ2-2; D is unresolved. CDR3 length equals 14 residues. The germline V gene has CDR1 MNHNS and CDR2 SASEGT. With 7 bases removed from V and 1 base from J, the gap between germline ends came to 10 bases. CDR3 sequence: CASNIVLNTGELFF. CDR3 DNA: TGTGCCAGCAATATTGTCTTGAACACCGGGGAGCTGTTTTTT.

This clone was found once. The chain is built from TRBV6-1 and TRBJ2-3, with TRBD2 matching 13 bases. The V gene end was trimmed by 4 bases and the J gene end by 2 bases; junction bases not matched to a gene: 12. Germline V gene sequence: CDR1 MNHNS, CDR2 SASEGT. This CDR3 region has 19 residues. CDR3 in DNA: TGTGCCAGCAGTGGGCGGACTAGCGGGAGTGAGTGGTACACAGATACGCAGTATTTT. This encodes CASSGRTSGSEWYTDTQYF.

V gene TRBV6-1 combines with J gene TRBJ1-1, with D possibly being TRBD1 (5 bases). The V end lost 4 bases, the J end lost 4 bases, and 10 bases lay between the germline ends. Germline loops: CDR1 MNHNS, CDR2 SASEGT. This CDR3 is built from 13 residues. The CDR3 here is CASSVFQGTEAFF. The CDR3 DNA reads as TGTGCCAGCAGTGTCTTCCAGGGCACTGAAGCTTTCTTT.

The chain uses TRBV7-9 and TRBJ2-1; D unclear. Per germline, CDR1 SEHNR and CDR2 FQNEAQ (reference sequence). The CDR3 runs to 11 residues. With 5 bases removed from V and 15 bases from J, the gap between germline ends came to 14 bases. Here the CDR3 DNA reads TGTGCCAGCAGCATAACCCTGAGGAGGTTCTTC. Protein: CASSITLRRFF. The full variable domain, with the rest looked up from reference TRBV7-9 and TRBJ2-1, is DTGVSQNPRHKITKRGQNVTFRCDPISEHNRLYWYRQTLGQGPEFLTYFQNEAQLEKSRLLSDRFSAERPKGSFSTLEIQRTEQGDSAMYLCASSITLRRFFGPGTRLTVL.

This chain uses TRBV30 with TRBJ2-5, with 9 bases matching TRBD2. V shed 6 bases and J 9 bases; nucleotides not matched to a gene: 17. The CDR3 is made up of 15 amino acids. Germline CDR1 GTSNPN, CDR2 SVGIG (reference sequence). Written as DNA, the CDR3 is TGTGCCTGTCAAACTGGTAGCGGGAGCTTGGAGGCCCAGTACTTC. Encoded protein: CACQTGSGSLEAQYF. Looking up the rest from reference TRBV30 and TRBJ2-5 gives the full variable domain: SQTIHQWPATLVQPVGSPLSLECTVEGTSNPNLYWYRQAAGRGLQLLFYSVGIGQISSEVPQNLSASRPQDRQFILSSKKLLLSDSGFYLCACQTGSGSLEAQYFGPGTRLLVL.

The CDR3 here is CASAADSLDAFF. DNA of the CDR3: TGTGCTAGTGCGGCCGACAGCTTGGATGCTTTCTTT. The J gene is TRBJ1-1, the V gene TRBV12-5; possible D gene TRBD1, 5 bases. CDR1 and CDR2 from the germline V gene are LGHNT and FRNRAP. This CDR3 contains 12 residues. Trimming pared 7 bases from V and 11 bases from J, leaving 17 bases between.

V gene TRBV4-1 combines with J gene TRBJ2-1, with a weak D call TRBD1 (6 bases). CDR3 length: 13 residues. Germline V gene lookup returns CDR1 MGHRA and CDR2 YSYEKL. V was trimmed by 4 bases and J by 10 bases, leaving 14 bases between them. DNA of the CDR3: TGCGCCAGCAGCCGAATGTCAGGGGACGAGCAGTTCTTC. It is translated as CASSRMSGDEQFF.

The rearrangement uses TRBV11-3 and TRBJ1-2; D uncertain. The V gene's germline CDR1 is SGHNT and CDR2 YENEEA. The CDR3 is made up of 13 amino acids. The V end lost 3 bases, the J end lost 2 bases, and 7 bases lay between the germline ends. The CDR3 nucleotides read TGTGCCAGCAGCTTGGGCAGGAACTATGGCTACACCTTC. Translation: CASSLGRNYGYTF.

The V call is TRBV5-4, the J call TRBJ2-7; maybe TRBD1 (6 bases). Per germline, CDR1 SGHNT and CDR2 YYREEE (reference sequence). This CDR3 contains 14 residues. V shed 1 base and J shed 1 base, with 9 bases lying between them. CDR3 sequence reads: CASSLTGRSYEQYF. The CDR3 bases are TGTGCCAGCAGCTTGACAGGGCGATCCTACGAGCAGTACTTC.

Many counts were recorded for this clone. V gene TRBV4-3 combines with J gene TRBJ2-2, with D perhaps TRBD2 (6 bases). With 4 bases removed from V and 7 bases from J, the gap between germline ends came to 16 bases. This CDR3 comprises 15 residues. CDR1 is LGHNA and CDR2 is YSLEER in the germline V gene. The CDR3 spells CASSLKVGGGGELFF. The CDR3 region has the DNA TGCGCCAGCAGCCTTAAGGTCGGGGGAGGCGGGGAGCTGTTTTTT.

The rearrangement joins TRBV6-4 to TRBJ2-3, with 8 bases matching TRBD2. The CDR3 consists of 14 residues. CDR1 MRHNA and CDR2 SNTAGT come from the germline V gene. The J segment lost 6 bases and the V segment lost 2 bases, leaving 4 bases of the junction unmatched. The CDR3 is CASSDREGPDTQYF. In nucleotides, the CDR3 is TGTGCCAGCAGTGACCGGGAGGGCCCTGATACGCAGTATTTT.

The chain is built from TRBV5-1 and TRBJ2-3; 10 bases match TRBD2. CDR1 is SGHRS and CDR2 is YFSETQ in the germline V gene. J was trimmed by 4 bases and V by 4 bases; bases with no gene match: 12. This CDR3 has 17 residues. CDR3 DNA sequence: TGCGCCAGCAGCAGGGCGCATCTAGCGGGAGCTCCAGATACGCAGTATTTT. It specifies CASSRAHLAGAPDTQYF.

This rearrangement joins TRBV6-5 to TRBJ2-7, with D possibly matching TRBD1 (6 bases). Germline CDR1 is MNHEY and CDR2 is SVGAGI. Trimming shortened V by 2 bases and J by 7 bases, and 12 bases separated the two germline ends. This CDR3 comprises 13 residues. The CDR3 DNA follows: TGTGCCAGCAGTTACGCAGACAGGAGGGAGCAGTACTTC. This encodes CASSYADRREQYF.

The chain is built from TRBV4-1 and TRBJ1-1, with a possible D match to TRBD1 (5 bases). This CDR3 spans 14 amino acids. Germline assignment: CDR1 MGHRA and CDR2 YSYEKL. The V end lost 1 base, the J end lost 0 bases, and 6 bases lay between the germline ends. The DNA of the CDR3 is TGCGCCAGCAGCCAAGGGGGGGTGAACACTGAAGCTTTCTTT. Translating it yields CASSQGGVNTEAFF.

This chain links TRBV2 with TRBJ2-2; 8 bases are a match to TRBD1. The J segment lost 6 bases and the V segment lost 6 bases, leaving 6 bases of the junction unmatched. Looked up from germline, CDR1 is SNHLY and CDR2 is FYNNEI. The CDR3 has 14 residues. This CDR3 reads CASRDRAAAGELFF. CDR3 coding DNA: TGTGCCAGCAGGGACAGGGCTGCAGCCGGGGAGCTGTTTTTT.

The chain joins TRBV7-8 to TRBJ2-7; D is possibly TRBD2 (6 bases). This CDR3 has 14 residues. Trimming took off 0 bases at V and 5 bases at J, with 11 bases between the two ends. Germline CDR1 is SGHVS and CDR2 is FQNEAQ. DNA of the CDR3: TGTGCCAGCAGCTTAGCTGGAGGGCTAGACGAGCAGTACTTC. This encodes CASSLAGGLDEQYF.

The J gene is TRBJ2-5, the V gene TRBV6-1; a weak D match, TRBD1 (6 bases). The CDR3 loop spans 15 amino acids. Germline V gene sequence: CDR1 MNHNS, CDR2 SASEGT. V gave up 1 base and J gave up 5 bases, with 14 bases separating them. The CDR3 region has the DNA TGTGCCAGCAGTGAAGGGGGGCCGGCTTGGGAGACCCAGTACTTC. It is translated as CASSEGGPAWETQYF.

CDR3 DNA: TGCGCCAGCAGCTTGCAACAGGGGGGAGGAAACACTGAAGCTTTCTTT. As protein: CASSLQQGGGNTEAFF. This rearrangement joins TRBV5-1 to TRBJ1-1; 8 positions agree with TRBD1. CDR3 length: 16 residues. Per germline, CDR1 SGHRS and CDR2 YFSETQ. Trimming removed 1 base from V and 2 bases from J; junction bases left unmatched: 7.

The CDR3 nucleotides are TGTGCCAGCAGTGCGGAGGACTATGGCTACACCTTC. It codes for CASSAEDYGYTF. This sequence joins TRBV2 and TRBJ1-2; D is unclear. The germline V gene has CDR1 SNHLY and CDR2 FYNNEI. The CDR3 covers 12 residues. V was trimmed by 4 bases and J by 3 bases, leaving 6 bases between them.

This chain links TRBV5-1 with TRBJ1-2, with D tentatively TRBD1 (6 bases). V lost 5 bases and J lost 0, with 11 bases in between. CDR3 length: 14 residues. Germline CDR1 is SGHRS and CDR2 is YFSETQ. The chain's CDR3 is CASSGTPANYGYTF. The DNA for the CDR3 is TGCGCCAGCAGTGGGACACCAGCTAACTATGGCTACACCTTC.